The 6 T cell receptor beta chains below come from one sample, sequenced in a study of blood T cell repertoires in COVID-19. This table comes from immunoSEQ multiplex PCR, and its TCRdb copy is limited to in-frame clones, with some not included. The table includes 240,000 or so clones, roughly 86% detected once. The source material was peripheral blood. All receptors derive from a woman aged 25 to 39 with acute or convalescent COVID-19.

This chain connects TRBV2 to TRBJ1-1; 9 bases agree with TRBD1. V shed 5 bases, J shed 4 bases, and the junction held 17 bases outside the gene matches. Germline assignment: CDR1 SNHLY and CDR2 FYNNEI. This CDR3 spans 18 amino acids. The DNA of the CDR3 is TGTGCCAGCAGTCAAAGGAGACAGGGGGAAGGTTGGGTCACTGAAGCTTTCTTT. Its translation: CASSQRRQGEGWVTEAFF.

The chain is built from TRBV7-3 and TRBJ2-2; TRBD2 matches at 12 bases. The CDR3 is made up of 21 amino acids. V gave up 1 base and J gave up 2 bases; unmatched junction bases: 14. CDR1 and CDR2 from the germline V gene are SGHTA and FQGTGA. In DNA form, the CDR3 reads TGTGCCAGCAGCTTAAGGGTTACTAGCGGGAGGTACAGCCCTAACACCGGGGAGCTGTTTTTT. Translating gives CASSLRVTSGRYSPNTGELFF.

The CDR3 spells CASSFGTDYNSPLHF. The DNA of the CDR3 is TGTGCCAGCAGCTTTGGGACAGACTATAATTCACCCCTCCACTTT. This chain connects TRBV5-5 to TRBJ1-6, with 7 bases fitting TRBD1. Germline V CDR1 and CDR2: SGHKS, YYEKEE (reference sequence). This CDR3 contains 15 residues. With 2 bases clipped from V and 3 bases from J, the junction kept 2 bases outside the gene matches.

The CDR3 loop is CASSPPDRVENIQYF. For the CDR3, the DNA is TGTGCCAGCAGTCCTCCGGACAGGGTCGAAAACATTCAGTACTTC. This chain joins TRBV21-1 and TRBJ2-4; the table assigns TRBD1, which was not confirmed against the DNA. TRBV21-1 is assigned pseudogene status. The CDR3 has 15 amino acids.

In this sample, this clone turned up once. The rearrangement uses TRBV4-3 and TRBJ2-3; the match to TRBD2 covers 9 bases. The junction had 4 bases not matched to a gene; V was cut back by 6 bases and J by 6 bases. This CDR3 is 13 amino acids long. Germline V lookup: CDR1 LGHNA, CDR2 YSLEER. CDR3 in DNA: TGCGCCAGCAGAGCGGGAGGATCGGATACGCAGTATTTT. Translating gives CASRAGGSDTQYF.

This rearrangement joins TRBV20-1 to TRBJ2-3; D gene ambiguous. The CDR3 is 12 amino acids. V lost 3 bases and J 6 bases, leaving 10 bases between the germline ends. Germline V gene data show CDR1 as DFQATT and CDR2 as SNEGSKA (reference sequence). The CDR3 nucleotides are TGCAGTGCTAGTCCGGTCCGGGATACGCAGTATTTT. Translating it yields CSASPVRDTQYF.